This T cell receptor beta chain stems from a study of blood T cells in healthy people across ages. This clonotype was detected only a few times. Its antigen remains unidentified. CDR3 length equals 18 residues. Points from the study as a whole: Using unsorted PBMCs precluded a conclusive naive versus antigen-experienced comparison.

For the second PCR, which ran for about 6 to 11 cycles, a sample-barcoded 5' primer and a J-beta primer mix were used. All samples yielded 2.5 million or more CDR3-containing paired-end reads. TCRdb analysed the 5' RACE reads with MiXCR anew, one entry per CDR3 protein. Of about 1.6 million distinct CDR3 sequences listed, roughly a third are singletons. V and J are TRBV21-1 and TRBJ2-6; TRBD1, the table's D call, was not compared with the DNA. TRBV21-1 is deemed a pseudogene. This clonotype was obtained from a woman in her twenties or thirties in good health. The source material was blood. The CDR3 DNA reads TGTGCCAGCAGCAAAGTGACAGGTCCTGACTCTGGGGCCAACGTCCTGACTTTC. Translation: CASSKVTGPDSGANVLTF.